The 10 T cell receptor beta chains in this list originate from one sample, sequenced in a study of identical twins (TCRdb year 2016). Library generation was performed with 5' RACE. Sequencing took place on an Illumina HiSeq 2000. The public reads were run again by TCRdb, first through fastp at Q25 and then through MiXCR, and only productive beta chains were kept. When rows share a CDR3 protein, they turn into one entry using the most common DNA and genes. This sample lists 550,000 to 700,000 distinct CDR3 sequences; around 20% were detected once. The ten biggest clones cover over 4% of the sample. These records were also assigned to another study, of T cells expressing NK-cell markers.

The sequenced sample was PBMCs. The receptors derive from a woman between 18 and 29 years old in good health.

This clonotype occurred a few times. A read error may account for a junction end that differs from germline. In nucleotides, the CDR3 is TGCAGCGTTGAAGCAGGGGTAAGCCTCTTC. Protein sequence: CSVEAGVSLF. The chain has TRBV29-1 and TRBJ2-1, with D possibly TRBD1 on 6 matching bases. CDR1 SQVTM and CDR2 ANQGSEA come from the germline V gene. The CDR3 sequence is 10 residues long.

The chain couples TRBV5-1 to TRBJ2-1; the D gene is possibly TRBD2 (5 bases). CDR1 and CDR2 from the germline V gene are SGHRS and YFSETQ. V lost 5 bases to trimming and J lost 7 bases, with 16 bases between them. The CDR3 spans 14 residues. CDR3 in DNA: TGCGCCAGCAGTCGGGCTGAGGGTGGAAATGAGCAGTTCTTC. It yields the protein CASSRAEGGNEQFF.

The chain combines TRBV20-1 with TRBJ2-7; 11 bases fit TRBD2. The V gene's germline CDR1 is DFQATT and CDR2 SNEGSKA (reference sequence). Unmatched junction bases numbered 11, after V lost 0 bases and J lost 7 bases. The CDR3 runs to 16 residues. The CDR3 bases are TGCAGTGCTAGAGATCAGACTAGCGGGGCGCTGTGGGAGCAGTACTTC. This codes for CSARDQTSGALWEQYF.

In its sample, this clonotype was seen a few times. The J gene is TRBJ2-3, the V gene TRBV20-1, with D perhaps assigned TRBD1 or TRBD2 (6 bases each). This CDR3 region has 15 residues. Trimming cost V 1 base and J 5 bases, with 16 bases left between them. Germline V gene sequence: CDR1 DFQATT, CDR2 SNEGSKA (reference sequence). In DNA form, the CDR3 reads TGCAGTGCTAGAGTGCCTAGGGGGGTTCAAGATACGCAGTATTTT. Translated, it gives CSARVPRGVQDTQYF.

To note about this clonotype: The junction shows a germline mismatch at one end, possibly a read error. The chain links TRBV18 to TRBJ2-1; TRBD1 is a possible D gene (6 bases). The length of the CDR3 is 14 residues. Germline values: CDR1 KGHSH, CDR2 LQKENI. In nucleotides, the CDR3 is TGTGCCGGCTCACCGAGGACAGAGTACAATGAGCAGTTCTTC. Amino acid sequence: CAGSPRTEYNEQFF.

This clonotype has only a few counts. The chain couples TRBV10-3 to TRBJ2-1; 8 bases line up with TRBD1. Trimming at V came to 2 bases and at J to 8 bases, leaving 5 bases not matched to a gene. Germline loops: CDR1 ENHRY, CDR2 SYGVKD. There are 14 residues in the CDR3. CDR3 in amino acids: CAISEVYRGDEQFF. The DNA of the CDR3 is TGTGCCATCAGTGAGGTTTACAGGGGGGATGAGCAGTTCTTC.

This clonotype was detected ten times or more. The rearrangement links TRBV11-2 to TRBJ2-5, with D unresolved. CDR1 SGHAT and CDR2 FQNNGV come from the germline V gene. V was clipped by 1 base and J by 5 bases, with 11 bases between them. CDR3 length equals 14 residues. DNA for the CDR3: TGTGCCAGCAGCTTAGGGAAGTCTGTTGAGACCCAGTACTTC. Protein: CASSLGKSVETQYF.

The chain recombines TRBV7-3 with TRBJ1-1; D remains ambiguous. This CDR3 has 13 residues. Trimming shortened V by 4 bases and J by 1 base, and 7 bases separated the two germline ends. Germline CDR1 and CDR2: SGHTA and FQGTGA. The CDR3 region has the DNA TGTGCCAGCAGCTGGAGGAGGAACACTGAAGCTTTCTTT. Residues: CASSWRRNTEAFF.

This clonotype appeared a few times. V gene TRBV3-1 combines with J gene TRBJ2-1, with D possibly TRBD1 on 5 matching bases. The CDR3 spans 20 residues. In germline, CDR1 is LGHDT, CDR2 YNNKEL (reference sequence). V was pared by 1 base and J by 4 bases, with 26 bases between. CDR3 region: CASSQVNRIDSVSQYNEQFF. DNA of the CDR3: TGTGCCAGCAGCCAAGTGAACAGGATAGATTCGGTGTCACAGTACAATGAGCAGTTCTTC.

This clonotype was picked up a small number of times. The chain recombines TRBV20-1 with TRBJ2-3; 8 bases agree with TRBD1. The germline V gene encodes CDR1 DFQATT and CDR2 SNEGSKA (reference sequence). V shed 1 base, J shed 5 bases, and the junction held 2 bases outside the gene matches. The CDR3 sequence is 13 residues long. Here the CDR3 DNA reads TGCAGTGCTAGAGGCGACAGGGGAGATACGCAGTATTTT. This codes for CSARGDRGDTQYF.